Detailed here is one T cell receptor (beta chain). Its antigen remains unidentified. This entry belongs to a study of TIL therapy for anti-PD-1-resistant metastatic lung cancer. On the study more broadly: Patients had a median age of around 54 years (range 38-75). Most patients had lung adenocarcinoma; several tumors were EGFR-mutant, two ALK-rearranged; half smoked currently or formerly. Findings and caveats of the study: This highly selected cohort may not generalize to typical lung cancer patients.

The CDR3 covers 13 residues. The V end lost 3 bases, the J end lost 4 bases, and 10 bases lay between the germline ends. Germline CDR1 reads SGHTS; CDR2 reads YDEGEE. Sequencing used immunoSEQ v3. Clones were read by immunoSEQ multiplex PCR, and TCRdb kept only the in-frame ones, dropping some. The repertoire holds under 70,000 clones, with roughly 80% as singletons. Time point in this sample: pre-treatment sample, taken before nivolumab and TIL therapy. Sequencing was performed on blood, taken at baseline. V and J are TRBV5-8 and TRBJ2-5; possibly TRBD1 for D (6 bases). The origin of this receptor is a person between 25 and 79 years old with non-small cell lung cancer. CDR3 region: CASSYMTGETQYF. CDR3 sequence (DNA): TGTGCCAGCAGCTATATGACAGGAGAGACCCAGTACTTC.